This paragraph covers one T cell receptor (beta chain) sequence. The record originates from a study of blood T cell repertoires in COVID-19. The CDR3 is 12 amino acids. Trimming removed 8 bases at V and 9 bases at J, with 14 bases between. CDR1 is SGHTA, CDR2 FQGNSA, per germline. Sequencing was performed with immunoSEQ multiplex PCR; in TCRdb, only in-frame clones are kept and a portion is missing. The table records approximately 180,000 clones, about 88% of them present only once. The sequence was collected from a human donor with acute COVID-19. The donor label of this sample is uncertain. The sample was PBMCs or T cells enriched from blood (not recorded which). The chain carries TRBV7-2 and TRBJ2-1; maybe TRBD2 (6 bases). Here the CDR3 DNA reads TGTGCCAGCTCATCCGGGACTCTTGAGCAGTTCTTC. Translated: CASSSGTLEQFF. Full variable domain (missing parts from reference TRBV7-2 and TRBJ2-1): GAGVSQSPSNKVTEKGKDVELRCDPISGHTALYWYRQSLGQGLEFLIYFQGNSAPDKSGLPSDRFSAERTGGSVSTLTIQRTQQEDSAVYLCASSSGTLEQFFGPGTRLTVL.